This TCR beta chain was captured by sequencing in a study of cytomegalovirus exposure and HLA in healthy donors. Whole-study results and caveats: A later analysis reportedly found that, within productive TCRs, an Asian-associated ancestry cluster had fewer N-insertions than the mean observed across the approximately 690 donors. The majority of TCR sequences were rare, yet some public TCRs appeared in many donors.

The PCR made use of 60 Vbeta and 13 Jbeta primers. Sequencing used immunoSEQ multiplex PCR; TCRdb keeps in-frame clones, though not all of them. The sample records 150,000 to 200,000 clones, around three quarters being singletons. On this clone: Its antigen is not identified.

The junction had 7 bases not matched to a gene; V was cut back by 6 bases and J by 5 bases. This CDR3 comprises 14 residues. Germline CDR1 and CDR2: SGHKS and YYEKEE (reference sequence). V and J are TRBV5-5 and TRBJ1-1; the match to TRBD1 covers 10 bases. The sequence was collected from a woman in her twenties or thirties in good health and CMV-seropositive. Sequenced material: PBMCs. CDR3 residues: CASTAGTGVTEAFF. The CDR3 DNA sequence: TGTGCCAGCACCGCCGGGACAGGGGTAACTGAAGCTTTCTTT.